A single sample gave rise to the 2 T cell receptor beta chains below, sequenced in a study of identical twins. Each CDR3 protein is one row after TCRdb ran MiXCR on the 5' RACE reads. The sample yields approximately 680,000 distinct CDR3 sequences, about 7.1% seen once. These records were also assigned to another study, of yellow fever vaccine responses in identical twins.

The sequencing sample was made of PBMCs. The receptors come from a woman aged 18-29 years in good health.

This clonotype was seen a handful of times. The chain combines TRBV20-1 with TRBJ2-3; 10 bases are a match to TRBD2. V gave up 3 bases and J gave up 6 bases; unmatched junction bases: 9. CDR3 length: 15 residues. The germline CDR1 and CDR2 sequences are DFQATT and SNEGSKA (reference sequence). This chain's CDR3 is CSASASLAGADTQYF. The CDR3 DNA sequence: TGCAGTGCTAGTGCATCGCTAGCGGGAGCCGATACGCAGTATTTT.

There are a few counts of this clonotype. CDR3 nucleotide sequence: TGTGCCAGCAGGGACGGGCAGGGGAGAGATACGCAGTATTTT. Protein sequence: CASRDGQGRDTQYF. The V gene is TRBV2, the J gene TRBJ2-3; the D gene is possibly TRBD1 (6 bases). Germline CDR1 is SNHLY and CDR2 is FYNNEI. V dropped 6 bases and J dropped 5 bases, with 15 bases sitting between them. This CDR3 is 14 amino acids long. Complete variable domain (other parts from reference TRBV2 and TRBJ2-3): EPEVTQTPSHQVTQMGQEVILRCVPISNHLYFYWYRQILGQKVEFLVSFYNNEISEKSEIFDDQFSVERPDGSNFTLKIRSTKLEDSAMYFCASRDGQGRDTQYFGPGTRLTVL.